This is a list of T cell receptor beta chains from one sample in a study of spatial heterogeneity in lung cancer. One entry per CDR3 protein, called by TCRdb with MiXCR from the 5' RACE reads. The data show about 17,000 distinct CDR3 sequences, about a fifth seen once. The sample in question was PBMCs, obtained at surgery. The source of these receptors is a female donor with early-stage non-small cell lung cancer. The CDR3 runs from the conserved cysteine through the conserved F or W. D genes are given only for firm matches. A clone size is listed for some rows: how often the clone was seen (once, few, many), or a class if it is expanded.

>-|15|TRBJ2-5|TRBV7-2|many
TGTGCCAGCAGCTTACGCGCAGGGCGGGTGGAGACCCAGTACTTC
CASSLRAGRVETQYF
>-|14|TRBJ1-6|TRBV3-1|-
TGTGCCAGCAGCCAGAGCGGGGGAGGATCACCCCTCCACTTT
CASSQSGGGSPLHF
>TRBD1|17|TRBJ2-3|TRBV20-1|many
TGCAGTGCTAGACGCGGACAGGGAGACCCTAGCACAGATACGCAGTATTTT
CSARRGQGDPSTDTQYF
>-|12|TRBJ2-7|TRBV28|many
TGTGCCAGCAGCTATACAGGGTTCGAGCAGTACTTC
CASSYTGFEQYF
>-|14|TRBJ2-7|TRBV7-2|-
TGTGCCAGCAGCTTACAGGTCCTTGTCCACGAGCAGTACTTC
CASSLQVLVHEQYF
>TRBD2|16|TRBJ2-5|TRBV4-2|-
TGTGCCAGCAGCCAAGGAATAGCGGGGGGCAGAGAGACCCAGTACTTC
CASSQGIAGGRETQYF
>-|13|TRBJ2-7|TRBV5-1|many
TGCGCCAGCAGCTTGGGACTCAGCGACGAGCAGTACTTC
CASSLGLSDEQYF
>-|14|TRBJ1-4|TRBV19|few
TGTGCCAGTAGTGTCTCCAGGGAAGTTGAAAAACTGTTTTTT
CASSVSREVEKLFF
>TRBD2|17|TRBJ2-3|TRBV18|-
TGTGCCAGCTCCCTGAGCCAGACTAGCCCAACCACAGATACGCAGTATTTT
CASSLSQTSPTTDTQYF
>TRBD1|12|TRBJ2-5|TRBV20-1|many
TGCAGTGCTGTAGGACAGGGGGAGACCCAGTACTTC
CSAVGQGETQYF
>TRBD2|21|TRBJ2-7|TRBV28|once
TGTGCCAGCAGTTTAGGCCCCCGACTAGCGGAACTGAAATTCAACTCCTACGAGCAGTACTTC
CASSLGPRLAELKFNSYEQYF
>TRBD1|12|TRBJ1-1|TRBV7-9|few
TGTGCCAGCTGGGACAGCAACACTGAAGCTTTCTTT
CASWDSNTEAFF
>TRBD2|16|TRBJ2-2|TRBV11-2|many
TGTGCCAGCAGCCCCGTCGGTAGCGGGAGGGTCGGGGAGCTGTTTTTT
CASSPVGSGRVGELFF